A single sample gave rise to the 13 T cell receptor beta chains below, sequenced in a study of shared clonotypes between healthy human individuals. Generated by immunoSEQ multiplex PCR, the TCRdb table keeps only in-frame clones and is missing some. The top ten hold 1.5% to 2% of the sample, which has about 2.1 million clones, about 93% seen once. In the naive CD8 group, cells lacked CD45RO and were positively selected for CCR7, so terminally differentiated effector memory CD45RA+ cells were left out. Sequenced material: naive CD8+ T cells from PBMCs. These receptors were obtained from a young man in good health. Some clones in this sample may be carry-over from other donors' samples.

The V gene is TRBV4-3, the J gene TRBJ2-3; D gene uncertain. This CDR3 region has 15 residues. CDR1 and CDR2 (germline): LGHNA, YSLEER. Trimming removed 2 bases at V and 4 bases at J, with 13 bases between. DNA of the CDR3: TGCGCCAGCAGCCAAAGTCTAACTTCGGCAGATACGCAGTATTTT. This gives the protein CASSQSLTSADTQYF.

V usage is TRBV27 and J usage is TRBJ2-3; 11 bases line up with TRBD2. Germline CDR1 reads MNHEY; CDR2 reads SMNVEV (reference sequence). This CDR3 region has 20 residues. V was pared by 6 bases and J by 6 bases, with 23 bases of the junction left unmatched. CDR3 sequence (DNA): TGTGCCAGCAGCTTAGTACCTACTAGCGGGAGACTCCCACTGATGGATACGCAGTATTTT. Protein product: CASSLVPTSGRLPLMDTQYF.

The CDR3 loop is CASSQATLSYEQYF. CDR3 nucleotides: TGCGCCAGCAGCCAAGCCACCCTCTCCTACGAGCAGTACTTC. The V gene is TRBV4-1, the J gene TRBJ2-7; D unresolved. Trimming took off 1 base at V and 0 bases at J, with 7 bases between the two ends. Germline V gene lookup returns CDR1 MGHRA and CDR2 YSYEKL. The CDR3 has 14 amino acids.

This clone showed up just once. This CDR3 reads CASSIGLDRATSNQPQHF. DNA of the CDR3: TGTGCCAGTAGTATAGGCCTGGACAGAGCCACTTCCAATCAGCCCCAGCATTTT. The J gene is TRBJ1-5, the V gene TRBV19, with TRBD1 as a possible D gene (6 bases). Germline CDR1 LNHDA, CDR2 SQIVND (reference sequence). Trimming took 1 base from V and 3 from J, leaving 19 bases between them. This CDR3 has 18 residues.

The J gene is TRBJ2-5, the V gene TRBV12-5, with TRBD1 as a possible D gene (5 bases). CDR1 LGHNT and CDR2 FRNRAP come from the germline V gene. The CDR3 totals 15 residues. V was trimmed by 4 bases and J by 5 bases, leaving 17 bases between them. CDR3 sequence (DNA): TGTGCTAGTGGTTCCGACCAGGGCCGGGTGGAGACCCAGTACTTC. This translates into CASGSDQGRVETQYF.

V usage is TRBV14 and J usage is TRBJ1-1, with D uncertain. The CDR3 extends over 18 amino acids. Germline loops: CDR1 SGHDN, CDR2 FVKESK. V lost 4 bases and J lost 0, with 21 bases in between. The CDR3 here is CASSRTILGPDLNTEAFF. The CDR3 coding sequence is TGTGCCAGCAGCCGGACGATATTAGGGCCGGACCTGAACACTGAAGCTTTCTTT.

V is TRBV10-3 and J is TRBJ1-1; D unclear. Germline loops: CDR1 ENHRY, CDR2 SYGVKD. This CDR3 has 15 amino acids. V was pared by 2 bases and J by 3 bases, with 13 bases between. In nucleotides, the CDR3 is TGTGCCATCAGTGAGGTAGGTAGGGTGGACACTGAAGCTTTCTTT. Residues: CAISEVGRVDTEAFF.

The V call is TRBV9, the J call TRBJ2-2, with D uncertain. V was shortened by 4 bases and J by 3 bases, with 4 bases between the two germline ends. Germline-derived CDR1 and CDR2 are SGDLS and YYNGEE. The CDR3 is 12 amino acids. CDR3 protein: CASSLYTGELFF. As DNA, the CDR3 is TGTGCCAGCAGCCTATACACCGGGGAGCTGTTTTTT.

The V gene is TRBV19, the J gene TRBJ1-1, with D possibly TRBD1 on 5 matching bases. V gave up 5 bases and J gave up 0 bases, with 10 bases separating them. The CDR3 consists of 14 residues. Germline V CDR1 and CDR2: LNHDA, SQIVND (reference sequence). The CDR3 is CASSGAALNTEAFF. CDR3 nucleotide sequence: TGTGCCAGTAGTGGGGCAGCCTTGAACACTGAAGCTTTCTTT.

The chain joins TRBV4-1 to TRBJ2-7; D tentatively fits TRBD1 or TRBD2 (5 bases each). The CDR3 covers 16 residues. Germline V gene data show CDR1 as MGHRA and CDR2 as YSYEKL. The V end was cut by 4 bases, the J end by 2 bases, with 18 bases between. The CDR3 DNA follows: TGCGCCAGCAGCCCGATTGGGGGACCGGTTCCCTACGAGCAGTACTTC. Protein: CASSPIGGPVPYEQYF.

V usage is TRBV27 and J usage is TRBJ2-7, with 7 nucleotides matching TRBD2. This CDR3 has 15 amino acids. Unmatched junction bases numbered 12, after V lost 1 base and J lost 9 bases. Germline lookup yields CDR1 MNHEY and CDR2 SMNVEV (reference sequence). CDR3 in DNA: TGTGCCAGCAGTTTATTAGCGGGTCGTACCTCGGGGCAGTACTTC. This gives the protein CASSLLAGRTSGQYF.

V and J are TRBV28 and TRBJ1-3, with D unclear. The germline gives CDR1 MDHEN, CDR2 SYDVKM. Trimming removed 5 bases from V and 0 bases from J, with 8 bases in between. The CDR3 contains 14 residues. CDR3 sequence (DNA): TGTGCCAGCAGTGGATTGAGCTCTGGAAACACCATATATTTT. Amino acid sequence: CASSGLSSGNTIYF. Complete variable domain (other parts from reference TRBV28 and TRBJ1-3): DVKVTQSSRYLVKRTGEKVFLECVQDMDHENMFWYRQDPGLGLRLIYFSYDVKMKEKGDIPEGYSVSREKKERFSLILESASTNQTSMYLCASSGLSSGNTIYFGEGSWLTVV.

V and J are TRBV29-1 and TRBJ2-7; D remains unclear. V was shortened by 7 bases and J by 3 bases, with 10 bases between the two germline ends. This CDR3 spans 11 amino acids. CDR1 SQVTM and CDR2 ANQGSEA come from the germline V gene. The CDR3 here is CSATDLYEQYF. The DNA of the CDR3 is TGCAGCGCCACCGATCTCTACGAGCAGTACTTC.